The 5 T cell receptor beta chains reported below all come from one sample, sequenced in a study of OX40 agonist ivuxolimab in advanced cancers. Clones were read by immunoSEQ multiplex PCR, and TCRdb kept only the in-frame ones, dropping some. The profile shows around 30,000 clones, roughly 90% of them singletons. The material sequenced was CD4+ or CD8+ T cells sorted from blood, taken in a trial of the OX40 agonist ivuxolimab. Receptors were obtained from an adult with an advanced solid tumor such as melanoma, head and neck, liver or kidney cancer.

This chain connects TRBV28 to TRBJ2-5; D may be TRBD1 or TRBD2 (6 bases each). Germline CDR1 MDHEN, CDR2 SYDVKM. There are 15 residues in the CDR3. The germline V and J ends were trimmed by 2 bases and 5 bases, with 15 bases remaining between them. The CDR3 loop reads CASSLSLGGRETQYF. The DNA of the CDR3 is TGTGCCAGCAGTTTAAGTTTGGGGGGCCGGGAGACCCAGTACTTC.

This chain joins TRBV5-5 and TRBJ1-2, with 7 bases aligning to TRBD1. This CDR3 has 15 amino acids. The junction had 10 bases not matched to a gene; V was cut back by 4 bases and J by 4 bases. Germline assignment: CDR1 SGHKS and CDR2 YYEKEE (reference sequence). The CDR3 reads CASSASQGILYGYTF. The CDR3 DNA reads TGTGCCAGCAGCGCATCACAGGGGATTCTCTATGGCTACACCTTC.

The chain joins TRBV28 to TRBJ1-5; no clear D gene. V dropped 1 base and J dropped 1 base, with 11 bases sitting between them. CDR3 size: 16 residues. CDR1 and CDR2 from the germline V gene are MDHEN and SYDVKM. For the CDR3, the DNA is TGTGCCAGCAGTTTATACACGGGCTGGAGCAATCAGCCCCAGCATTTT. This translates into CASSLYTGWSNQPQHF.

The V and J genes are TRBV6-6 and TRBJ1-6; 9 nucleotides line up with TRBD1. The CDR3 spans 15 residues. Germline CDR1 is MNHNY and CDR2 is SVGAGI (reference sequence). Trimming removed 6 bases from V and 6 bases from J; junction bases left unmatched: 6. For the CDR3, the DNA is TGTGCCAGCAGGCCCGGACAGGGGTTTAATTCACCCCTCCACTTT. This encodes CASRPGQGFNSPLHF.

This chain uses TRBV7-9 with TRBJ1-2; a weak D match, TRBD1 (5 bases). The germline V and J ends were trimmed by 5 bases and 8 bases, with 12 bases remaining between them. CDR3 length equals 12 residues. From germline, CDR1 is SEHNR and CDR2 FQNEAQ (reference sequence). CDR3 bases: TGTGCCAGCAGCCTTGGGGCGCTCGGCTACACCTTC. It yields the protein CASSLGALGYTF.